These T cell receptor beta chains were read from a single sample in a study of cytomegalovirus exposure and HLA in healthy donors. Generated by immunoSEQ multiplex PCR, the TCRdb table keeps only in-frame clones and is missing some. The repertoire includes hundreds of thousands of clones, roughly 85% of them detected once, and around 0.8% sits in the top ten. Sequenced sample: PBMCs. These TCRs come from a woman aged 18-29 years in good health and CMV-seronegative. The CDR3 runs from the conserved cysteine through the conserved F or W. Each record gives: CDR3 length, V gene, D gene, J gene, CDR3 DNA, CDR3 protein. The D gene is left open where the match is weak.

>14|TRBV27|TRBD1|TRBJ2-7
TGTGCCAGCAGGACAGGGTACCCTTCCTACGAGCAGTACTTC
CASRTGYPSYEQYF
>18|TRBV11-2|TRBD2|TRBJ2-1
TGTGCCAGCAGCTTTTTACGGGCTGGCGGGAGGGCCCTGAATGAGCAGTTCTTC
CASSFLRAGGRALNEQFF
>14|TRBV27|.|TRBJ1-1
TGTGCCAGCTGCGGGGGGACAAGGAACACTGAAGCTTTCTTT
CASCGGTRNTEAFF
>12|TRBV2|.|TRBJ1-1
TGTGCCAGCAGTCGGGAGTACGGTGAAGCTTTCTTT
CASSREYGEAFF
>16|TRBV30|.|TRBJ1-2
TGTGCCTGGAGGGTCCGTTGGGCACCCACACACTATGGCTACACCTTC
CAWRVRWAPTHYGYTF
>11|TRBV15|.|TRBJ1-2
TGTGCCACCAGCAGCAGGCATGGCTACACCTTC
CATSSRHGYTF
>15|TRBV7-9|TRBD2|TRBJ2-1
TGTGCCAGCAGCGACCTAGCGGGGGGGATCGATGAGCAGTTCTTC
CASSDLAGGIDEQFF
>15|TRBV5-1|TRBD2|TRBJ2-7
TGCGCCAGCAGCAGAGGACGGGGGGAAGGGAACGAGCAGTACTTC
CASSRGRGEGNEQYF
>18|TRBV28|.|TRBJ1-1
TGTGCCAGCAGTCCCTTTATAGGGCCACAGGACGGTGGGACTGAAGCTTTCTTT
CASSPFIGPQDGGTEAFF
>14|TRBV28|.|TRBJ1-4
TGTGCCAGCAGTCCGGGGTGGGGAGCGGAAAAACTGTTTTTT
CASSPGWGAEKLFF
>16|TRBV10-1|TRBD2|TRBJ2-2
TGCGCCAGCAGTGAAGAAGGACTAGCGGGTCCCGGGGAGCTGTTTTTT
CASSEEGLAGPGELFF
>15|TRBV5-6|TRBD1|TRBJ2-3
TGTGCCAGCAGTCGGGACAGCATAATCACAGATACGCAGTATTTT
CASSRDSIITDTQYF